This TCR beta chain was profiled in a study of beta chain features in type 1 diabetes. Findings and limits, study-wide: Type 1 diabetes patients had TCRB CDR3s that were shorter (moderately but significantly so) in all four CD4+ subsets.

V lost 4 bases, J lost 1 base, and 3 bases stayed unmatched. The CDR3 is 14 amino acids. CDR1 and CDR2 (germline): MGHRA, YSYEKL. Of note for this clone: What it binds is not known.

cDNA synthesis used the whole RNA isolate, giving expressed TCRB sequences. Method: immunoSEQ multiplex PCR; TCRdb's copy keeps in-frame clones and lacks some. The table has over 150,000 clones, 9% to 12% seen once. The chain recombines TRBV4-1 with TRBJ2-5; TRBD2 matches at 7 bases. The TCR originated in a man younger than 45 with type 1 diabetes. Source material: central memory CD4+ T cells from blood. CDR3 DNA: TGCGCCAGCAGCCGATCTAGCGGCCAAGAGACCCAGTACTTC. Amino acid sequence: CASSRSSGQETQYF.